A few counts support the clone carrying this T cell receptor (beta chain). The data derive from a study of T cells in Graves' hyperthyroidism and ophthalmopathy. For Graves' hyperthyroidism to be stable, ophthalmopathy could not progress within 18 months. On the basis of clinical symptoms, serum thyroxine and TRAb, thyroid ultrasound and orbital computed tomography, diagnoses were made. CDR3 length: 15 amino acids. Germline V gene lookup returns CDR1 SEHNR and CDR2 FQNEAQ (reference sequence). The V end was cut by 6 bases, the J end by 4 bases, with 19 bases between. The investigators amplified TCR beta CDR3 regions from RNA transcripts. HTBI primers drove first-round RT-PCR of the TCR CDR3. TCRdb called the multiplex PCR reads again in MiXCR, with one record for every CDR3 protein. The sample consists of fewer than 550,000 distinct CDR3 sequences, approximately 14% of them appearing once.

The sequence was collected from a woman between 18 and 29 years old with Graves' hyperthyroidism. Material: blood. V and J are TRBV7-9 and TRBJ2-7; D perhaps matches TRBD1 (5 bases). The CDR3 DNA follows: TGTGCCAGCAGGCCAGGGTTCCCCTGGAAGTACGAGCAGTACTTC. This sequence encodes CASRPGFPWKYEQYF.